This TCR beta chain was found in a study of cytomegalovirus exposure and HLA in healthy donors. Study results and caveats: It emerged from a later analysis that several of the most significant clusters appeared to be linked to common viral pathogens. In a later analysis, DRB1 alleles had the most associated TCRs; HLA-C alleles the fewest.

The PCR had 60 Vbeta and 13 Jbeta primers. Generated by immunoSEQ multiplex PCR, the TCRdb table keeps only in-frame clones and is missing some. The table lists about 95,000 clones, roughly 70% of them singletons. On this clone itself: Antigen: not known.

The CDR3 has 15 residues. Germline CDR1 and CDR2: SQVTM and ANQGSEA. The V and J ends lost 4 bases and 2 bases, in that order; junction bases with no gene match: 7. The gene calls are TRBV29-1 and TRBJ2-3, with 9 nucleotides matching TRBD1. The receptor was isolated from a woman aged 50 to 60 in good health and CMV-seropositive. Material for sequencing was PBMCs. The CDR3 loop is CSVGGQGPPTDTQYF. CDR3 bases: TGCAGCGTTGGTGGACAGGGGCCCCCCACAGATACGCAGTATTTT.